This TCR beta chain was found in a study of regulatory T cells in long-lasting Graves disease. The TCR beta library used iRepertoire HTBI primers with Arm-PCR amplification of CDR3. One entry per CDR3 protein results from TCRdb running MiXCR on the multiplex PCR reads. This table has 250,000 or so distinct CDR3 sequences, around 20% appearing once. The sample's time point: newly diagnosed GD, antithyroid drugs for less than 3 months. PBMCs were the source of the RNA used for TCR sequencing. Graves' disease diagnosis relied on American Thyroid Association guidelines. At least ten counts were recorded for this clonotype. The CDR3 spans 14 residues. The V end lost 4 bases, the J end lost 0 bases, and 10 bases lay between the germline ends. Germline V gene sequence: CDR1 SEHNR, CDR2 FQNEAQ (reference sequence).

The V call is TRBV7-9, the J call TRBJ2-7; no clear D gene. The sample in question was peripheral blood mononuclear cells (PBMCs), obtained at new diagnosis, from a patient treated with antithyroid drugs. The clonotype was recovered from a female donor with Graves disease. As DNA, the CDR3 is TGTGCCAGCAGCTCCGACGGATACTCCTACGAGCAGTACTTC. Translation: CASSSDGYSYEQYF.